The 3 T cell receptor beta chains listed next were all sequenced from one sample in a study of cytomegalovirus exposure and HLA in healthy donors (dated by TCRdb to 2017 to 2019). Library prep was done by the immunoSEQ multiplex PCR assay. The multiplex PCR relied on a mix of 60 forward primers for TCR Vbeta segments and 13 reverse primers for TCR Jbeta segments. TCRdb obtained this table from immuneACCESS and retained in-frame rearrangements with V and J assigned. These tables miss some clones; where compared with another copy, unresolved V genes account for less than half of the shortfall, and the remainder is unexplained. The sample table lists about 160,000 clones, around 84% of them with a count of one. The ten largest account for 8.5% of the sample. The specimen was PBMCs. The receptor source for this set is a male donor in good health and CMV-seropositive.

The V gene is TRBV19, the J gene TRBJ2-3; D is perhaps TRBD2 (7 bases). V shed 4 bases and J shed 5 bases, with 10 bases lying between them. Germline V gene sequence: CDR1 LNHDA, CDR2 SQIVND (reference sequence). The CDR3 is 13 residues long. For the CDR3, the DNA is TGTGCCAGTAGTAGCGGGGGCAGAGATACGCAGTATTTT. Its translation: CASSSGGRDTQYF.

This clone was observed a handful of times. V usage is TRBV7-8 and J usage is TRBJ1-5; D may be TRBD1 (5 bases). V was pared by 5 bases and J by 0 bases, with 14 bases between. CDR1 SGHVS and CDR2 FQNEAQ come from the germline V gene. The CDR3 contains 16 residues. The CDR3 here is CASSQMQGNSNQPQHF. CDR3 DNA: TGTGCCAGCAGCCAAATGCAGGGAAATAGCAATCAGCCCCAGCATTTT.

The chain carries TRBV15 and TRBJ1-4; 8 bases agree with TRBD1. This CDR3 spans 16 amino acids. V shed 2 bases and J 8 bases; nucleotides not matched to a gene: 10. CDR1 LNHNV and CDR2 YYDKDF come from the germline V gene (reference sequence). This chain's CDR3 is CATSRNQGARREKLFF. In DNA form, the CDR3 reads TGTGCCACCAGCAGAAACCAGGGGGCGCGGAGGGAAAAACTGTTTTTT.